These T cell receptor beta chains were read from a single sample in a study of T-cell reconstitution after alpha-beta-depleted transplantation in children. MiXCR, applied by TCRdb to the PCR reads, yields one record per CDR3 protein. The sample has 300,000 to 350,000 distinct CDR3 sequences, around 25% seen once; the top ten hold 9.5% to 13%. Material: PBMCs, mostly from graft donor cells, obtained 180 days after TCRalphabeta/CD19-depleted stem cell transplant. These receptors all stem from a male patient younger than 18 who had a stem cell transplant for acute lymphoblastic leukemia, so the T cells may come from the graft donor. The CDR3 runs from the conserved cysteine through the conserved F or W. The D gene is left open where the match is weak. Clone size is stated in some rows and not others, as once, few, many or a class when expanded.

length: 17; V: TRBV15; size: NA; D: NA; J: TRBJ2-7; DNA: TGTGCCACCAGCAGAGCCGCGTCTCTCGGAGGCCGCTACGAGCAGTACTTC; CDR3: CATSRAASLGGRYEQYF
length: 15; V: TRBV27; size: NA; D: TRBD2; J: TRBJ2-1; DNA: TGTGCCAGCAGGCTAGCGGGAGGGATTTACAATGAGCAGTTCTTC; CDR3: CASRLAGGIYNEQFF
length: 15; V: TRBV20-1; size: NA; D: TRBD2; J: TRBJ2-7; DNA: TGCAGTGCCCCGACTAGCGGGTTTATCTCCTACGAGCAGTACTTC; CDR3: CSAPTSGFISYEQYF
length: 14; V: TRBV7-3; size: NA; D: TRBD1; J: TRBJ1-1; DNA: TGTGCCAGCAGCCTAACGGGACAGGGTTTTGAAGCTTTCTTT; CDR3: CASSLTGQGFEAFF
length: 15; V: TRBV5-1; size: few; D: TRBD2; J: TRBJ2-7; DNA: TGCGCCAGCAGCTTAGGGGAGGGCCCCGGCTACGAGCAGTACTTC; CDR3: CASSLGEGPGYEQYF
length: 12; V: TRBV12-3/TRBV12-4; size: many; D: NA; J: TRBJ2-1; DNA: TGTGCCAGCAGTCCAGTGTACAATGAGCAGTTCTTC; CDR3: CASSPVYNEQFF
length: 16; V: TRBV12-3/TRBV12-4; size: few; D: TRBD2; J: TRBJ2-1; DNA: TGTGCCAGCAGTTTAGCGGCTAGCGGGAGGTTACATGAGCAGTTCTTC; CDR3: CASSLAASGRLHEQFF
length: 15; V: TRBV27; size: few; D: NA; J: TRBJ2-6; DNA: TGTGCCAGCAGTTTTTTAGTCCTTGGGGCCAACGTCCTGACTTTC; CDR3: CASSFLVLGANVLTF
length: 14; V: TRBV10-3; size: few; D: NA; J: TRBJ1-6; DNA: TGTGCCATCAGTGCACAGATAGATAATTCACCCCTCCACTTT; CDR3: CAISAQIDNSPLHF
length: 12; V: TRBV20-1; size: few; D: NA; J: TRBJ2-7; DNA: TGCAGCCCGGGCACTATGATCTACGAGCAGTACTTC; CDR3: CSPGTMIYEQYF
length: 13; V: TRBV12-3/TRBV12-4; size: NA; D: NA; J: TRBJ2-1; DNA: TGTGCCAGCATCCACTATCCCCTATCGGAACAGTTCTTC; CDR3: CASIHYPLSEQFF
length: 13; V: TRBV14; size: NA; D: NA; J: TRBJ2-7; DNA: TGTGCCAGCAGCACATACAAGGGTTACGAGCAGTACTTC; CDR3: CASSTYKGYEQYF
length: 14; V: TRBV7-9; size: once; D: TRBD1; J: TRBJ2-7; DNA: TGTGCCAGCAGCCCGGGACAGGGGTATCTCGAGCAGTACTTC; CDR3: CASSPGQGYLEQYF
length: 18; V: TRBV6-2/TRBV6-3; size: NA; D: NA; J: TRBJ1-5; DNA: TGTGCCAGCAGTAACTGGCGGTATAGACCCGATAGCAATCAGCCCCAGCATTTT; CDR3: CASSNWRYRPDSNQPQHF
length: 14; V: TRBV6-5; size: NA; D: TRBD1; J: TRBJ2-3; DNA: TGTGCCAGCAGTTACCACAGGGGATCAGATACGCAGTATTTT; CDR3: CASSYHRGSDTQYF
length: 16; V: TRBV6-5; size: NA; D: TRBD2; J: TRBJ2-7; DNA: TGTGCCAGCAGTTACGCTAGCGGGCTAGGCGGCTCCGAGCAGTACTTC; CDR3: CASSYASGLGGSEQYF
length: 16; V: TRBV5-6; size: few; D: NA; J: TRBJ1-1; DNA: TGTGCCAGCAGCTTGTACGCCACCCTGGGGAACACTGAAGCTTTCTTT; CDR3: CASSLYATLGNTEAFF
length: 11; V: TRBV5-1; size: NA; D: NA; J: TRBJ1-1; DNA: TGCGCCAGCAGCTTCGGGGGTCGAGCTTTCTTT; CDR3: CASSFGGRAFF
length: 14; V: TRBV10-3; size: few; D: NA; J: TRBJ2-4; DNA: TGTGCCATCAGTCCGGACATAGCCAAAAACATTCAGTACTTC; CDR3: CAISPDIAKNIQYF
length: 12; V: TRBV3-1; size: NA; D: NA; J: TRBJ2-5; DNA: TGTGCCAGCAGCCATATCGAAGAGACCCAGTACTTC; CDR3: CASSHIEETQYF
length: 15; V: TRBV18; size: NA; D: TRBD1; J: TRBJ1-5; DNA: TGTGCCAGCTCACCCGGGACAGGGGGAAATCAGCCCCAGCATTTT; CDR3: CASSPGTGGNQPQHF
length: 16; V: TRBV5-1; size: NA; D: NA; J: TRBJ2-1; DNA: TGCGCCAGCAGCTTGGTGGCGTCCGCGAAACAGGGAGAGCAGTTCTTC; CDR3: CASSLVASAKQGEQFF